Shown below are 27 T cell receptor beta chains from a single sample sequenced in a study of blood T cells in healthy people across ages. Through a sample-barcoded 5' primer and a J-beta primer mix, a second PCR was run for roughly 7 to 12 cycles. TCRdb redid the calling of the 5' RACE reads with MiXCR, one entry per CDR3 protein. In the table there are about 970,000 distinct CDR3 sequences, roughly half of which are singletons. Sequenced input: blood. These receptors originate from a woman aged 55 to 70 in good health.

This clonotype was found a few times. CDR3 region: CASSLVDFPYEQYF. In DNA form, the CDR3 reads TGTGCCAGCAGCTTAGTTGACTTTCCCTACGAGCAGTACTTC. The chain combines TRBV13 with TRBJ2-7, with unresolved D. This CDR3 is built from 14 residues. Germline V gene lookup returns CDR1 PRHDT and CDR2 FYEKMQ (reference sequence). Trimming took off 1 base at V and 2 bases at J, with 9 bases between the two ends. Variable domain in full (rest from reference TRBV13 and TRBJ2-7): AAGVIQSPRHLIKEKRETATLKCYPIPRHDTVYWYQQGPGQDPQFLISFYEKMQSDKGSIPDRFSAQQFSDYHSELNMSSLELGDSALYFCASSLVDFPYEQYFGPGTRLTVT.

The rearrangement joins TRBV3-1 to TRBJ2-7; D uncertain. The better agreement between TRBJ2-5 and the DNA end casts doubt on the J call. This CDR3 is 13 amino acids long. CDR1 and CDR2 (germline): LGHDT, YNNKEL (reference sequence). The CDR3 spells CASSQEALETQYF. In DNA, the CDR3 is TGTGCCAGCAGCCAAGAAGCTTTGGAGACCCAGTACTTC.

The table lists this clonotype with a few counts. The chain has TRBV2 and TRBJ2-1; D possibly corresponds to TRBD2 (7 bases). V was cut by 11 bases and J by 2 bases, with 13 bases left in between. This CDR3 has 13 residues. Germline V gene sequence: CDR1 SNHLY, CDR2 FYNNEI. CDR3 region: CAVKGGTYNEQFF. In DNA, the CDR3 is TGTGCCGTAAAGGGGGGGACCTACAATGAGCAGTTCTTC.

This clonotype was found a few times. The rearrangement links TRBV2 to TRBJ1-1; TRBD1 might be the D (5 bases). Germline CDR1 and CDR2: SNHLY and FYNNEI. V was shortened by 5 bases and J by 1 base, with 11 bases between the two germline ends. This CDR3 has 14 amino acids. The CDR3 region has the DNA TGTGCCAGCAGTAAGGGACGGCAGAACACTGAAGCTTTCTTT. As protein: CASSKGRQNTEAFF.

The V and J genes are TRBV28 and TRBJ2-7; no clear D gene. There are 16 residues in the CDR3. Germline values: CDR1 MDHEN, CDR2 SYDVKM. V lost 7 bases and J lost 3, with 22 bases in between. CDR3 protein: CASTSTDRAPLYEQYF. The CDR3 DNA is TGTGCCAGCACCTCCACGGACCGGGCCCCCCTCTACGAGCAGTACTTC.

This clonotype has just a few counts. This chain joins TRBV4-2 and TRBJ1-2; 7 bases match TRBD1. Germline V CDR1 and CDR2: LGHNA, YNFKEQ. The V and J ends lost 2 bases and 4 bases, in that order; junction bases with no gene match: 4. The CDR3 consists of 14 residues. As DNA, the CDR3 is TGTGCCAGCAGCCAAAGGACAGGAATCTATGGCTACACCTTC. Translation gives CASSQRTGIYGYTF.

This clonotype showed up just once. The V gene is TRBV9, the J gene TRBJ2-2; the D is unclear. The germline V and J ends were trimmed by 3 bases and 4 bases, with 7 bases remaining between them. The CDR3 length is 13 residues. Germline V CDR1 and CDR2: SGDLS, YYNGEE. In DNA, the CDR3 is TGTGCCAGCAGCGAGAGCCCCACCGGGGAGCTGTTTTTT. This codes for CASSESPTGELFF. Together with reference TRBV9 and TRBJ2-2, the CDR3 gives the full variable domain: DSGVTQTPKHLITATGQRVTLRCSPRSGDLSVYWYQQSLDQGLQFLIQYYNGEERAKGNILERFSAQQFPDLHSELNLSSLELGDSALYFCASSESPTGELFFGEGSRLTVL.

This sequence joins TRBV5-1 and TRBJ2-5; 15 bases agree with TRBD2. The end of the DNA is better explained by TRBJ2-7, so the J call may be wrong. Germline V gives CDR1 SGHRS, CDR2 YFSETQ. This CDR3 contains 18 residues. The CDR3 DNA follows: TGCGCCAGCAGCTTCGGACTAGCGGGAGGGCATTCAAATTACGAGCAGTACTTC. It codes for CASSFGLAGGHSNYEQYF.

V is TRBV7-2 and J is TRBJ2-1; D gene unclear. The CDR3 is made up of 14 amino acids. V shed 1 base and J shed 5 bases, with 9 bases lying between them. Germline V CDR1 and CDR2: SGHTA, FQGNSA. This CDR3 is CASSLVLGDNEQFF. The CDR3 nucleotides are TGTGCCAGCAGCTTAGTCTTAGGTGACAATGAGCAGTTCTTC. The variable domain in full, with the rest retrieved from reference TRBV7-2 and TRBJ2-1, is GAGVSQSPSNKVTEKGKDVELRCDPISGHTALYWYRQSLGQGLEFLIYFQGNSAPDKSGLPSDRFSAERTGGSVSTLTIQRTQQEDSAVYLCASSLVLGDNEQFFGPGTRLTVL.

The genes are TRBV5-4 and TRBJ2-1; D is perhaps TRBD2 (6 bases). V gave up 6 bases and J gave up 1 base, with 17 bases separating them. The CDR3 loop spans 16 amino acids. The germline gives CDR1 SGHNT, CDR2 YYREEE (reference sequence). CDR3 in amino acids: CASNPYPGSSYNEQFF. The CDR3 DNA reads as TGTGCCAGCAATCCTTATCCCGGGAGTTCCTACAATGAGCAGTTCTTC.

To note about this clonotype: A much larger clone lies a single base off, so this may be a read error. The V gene is TRBV28, the J gene TRBJ2-7; perhaps TRBD2 as D (5 bases). The DNA end lines up better with TRBJ2-4; the J call may be wrong. Germline loops: CDR1 MDHEN, CDR2 SYDVKM. This CDR3 region has 11 residues. DNA for the CDR3: TGTGCCAGCACGGTGGGAGACATTCAGTACTTC. It encodes CASTVGDIQYF.

The rearrangement links TRBV24-1 to TRBJ1-5, with 8 nucleotides matching TRBD1. Per the germline V gene, CDR1 is KGHDR and CDR2 is SFDVKD. CDR3 length equals 15 residues. The junction had 4 bases not matched to a gene; V was cut back by 5 bases and J by 2 bases. CDR3 sequence reads: CATSARGQGNQPQHF. CDR3 sequence (DNA): TGTGCCACCAGTGCCAGGGGACAGGGCAATCAGCCCCAGCATTTT.

The CDR3 sequence is CASRLAGVYGTGEQYF. CDR3 DNA: TGTGCCAGCAGGTTAGCGGGAGTATATGGTACCGGCGAGCAGTACTTC. V usage is TRBV2 and J usage is TRBJ2-7; 9 nucleotides line up with TRBD2. With 6 bases clipped from V and 6 bases from J, the junction kept 15 bases outside the gene matches. Germline loops: CDR1 SNHLY, CDR2 FYNNEI. The length of the CDR3 is 16 residues.

This clonotype showed up just a few times. The rearrangement uses TRBV10-2 and TRBJ2-5, with D unclear. The CDR3 extends over 15 amino acids. CDR1 is WSHSY, CDR2 SAAADI, per germline. Trimming shortened V by 3 bases and J by 4 bases, and 15 bases separated the two germline ends. The CDR3 DNA reads as TGCGCCAGCAGTGACGGGTCCGGTCTCTCAGAGACCCAGTACTTC. Its protein is CASSDGSGLSETQYF.

The CDR3 DNA reads TGTGCCAGCAGGAGTGGGAGACTAGCGGGAAGCGGTGTGCAGTTCTTC. It is translated as CASRSGRLAGSGVQFF. J is TRBJ2-1 and V is TRBV7-8; the match to TRBD2 covers 11 bases. With V trimmed by 6 bases and J by 12 bases, 16 bases remained unmatched. Looked up from germline, CDR1 is SGHVS and CDR2 is FQNEAQ. This CDR3 contains 16 residues. The variable domain in full, completed from reference TRBV7-8 and TRBJ2-1, reads GAGVSQSPRYKVAKRGQDVALRCDPISGHVSLFWYQQALGQGPEFLTYFQNEAQLDKSGLPSDRFFAERPEGSVSTLKIQRTQQEDSAVYLCASRSGRLAGSGVQFFGPGTRLTVL.

V and J are TRBV11-2 and TRBJ2-1; 12 bases are a match to TRBD2. The closer fit of TRBJ2-7 to the DNA end suggests the J call may be wrong. Germline-derived CDR1 and CDR2 are SGHAT and FQNNGV. CDR3 length equals 19 residues. The CDR3 DNA is TGTGCCAGCAGCTCCCTGACTAGCGGGAGAATCGGCTCCTACAATGAGCAGTACTTC. Its protein product is CASSSLTSGRIGSYNEQYF.

This clonotype has more than one count but fewer than ten. This sequence joins TRBV3-1 and TRBJ1-5, with D perhaps TRBD1 (6 bases). Germline values: CDR1 LGHDT, CDR2 YNNKEL (reference sequence). This CDR3 contains 13 residues. V was pared by 4 bases and J by 4 bases, with 8 bases between. CDR3 nucleotide sequence: TGTGCCAGCAGCCGGACAGCTAATCAGCCCCAGCATTTT. Its protein product is CASSRTANQPQHF.

V gene TRBV7-2 combines with J gene TRBJ2-7; D may correspond to TRBD1 or TRBD2 (5 bases each). Germline assignment: CDR1 SGHTA and CDR2 FQGNSA. The V gene lost 5 bases and the J gene lost 0 bases, with 14 bases spanning the gap. This CDR3 spans 15 amino acids. CDR3 nucleotide sequence: TGTGCCAGCAGCGTAACCGGGACGGACTCCTACGAGCAGTACTTC. Translation gives CASSVTGTDSYEQYF.

V and J are TRBV10-3 and TRBJ1-1; D uncertain. The CDR3 runs to 14 residues. Trimming cost V 2 bases and J 0 bases, with 7 bases left between them. Germline V gene data show CDR1 as ENHRY and CDR2 as SYGVKD. The CDR3 region is CAISEPLLNTEAFF. CDR3 coding DNA: TGTGCCATCAGTGAGCCGTTGTTGAACACTGAAGCTTTCTTT.

Only a few counts were recorded for this clonotype. The gene calls are TRBV5-1 and TRBJ2-1, with 7 bases aligning to TRBD2. Germline V gives CDR1 SGHRS, CDR2 YFSETQ. Trimming at V came to 4 bases and at J to 3 bases, leaving 4 bases not matched to a gene. This CDR3 is 14 amino acids long. The CDR3 is CASSLAVLYNEQFF. For the CDR3, the DNA is TGCGCCAGCAGCCTAGCGGTCCTCTACAATGAGCAGTTCTTC.

CDR3 sequence: CSAWTEFSPYEQYF. The CDR3 DNA reads as TGCAGTGCTTGGACGGAATTTAGCCCCTACGAGCAGTACTTC. V gene TRBV20-1 combines with J gene TRBJ2-5; D gene uncertain. The end of the DNA aligns better with TRBJ2-7, so the J call may be wrong. This CDR3 comprises 14 residues. Germline values: CDR1 DFQATT, CDR2 SNEGSKA (reference sequence).

This chain links TRBV5-5 with TRBJ2-3; 7 nucleotides match TRBD1. The CDR3 runs to 17 residues. Trimming at V came to 1 base and at J to 0 bases, leaving 8 bases not matched to a gene. Germline CDR1 and CDR2: SGHKS and YYEKEE (reference sequence). The CDR3 nucleotides read TGTGCCAGCAGCTTGATAAGGGGGCAGTCTAGCACAGATACGCAGTATTTT. Translated, it gives CASSLIRGQSSTDTQYF. The full variable domain, rest sourced from reference TRBV5-5 and TRBJ2-3, is DAGVTQSPTHLIKTRGQQVTLRCSPISGHKSVSWYQQVLGQGPQFIFQYYEKEERGRGNFPDRFSARQFPNYSSELNVNALLLGDSALYLCASSLIRGQSSTDTQYFGPGTRLTVL.

This clonotype was counted many times. The J gene is TRBJ1-2, the V gene TRBV28; D is undetermined. CDR3 length equals 13 residues. CDR1 MDHEN and CDR2 SYDVKM come from the germline V gene. Trimming took 5 bases from V and 3 from J, leaving 10 bases between them. In DNA form, the CDR3 reads TGTGCCAGCAGTCCCAGTTGGGACTATGGCTACACCTTC. Translation: CASSPSWDYGYTF.

The chain recombines TRBV6-1 with TRBJ2-5, with TRBD1 as a possible D gene (5 bases). The J call is in doubt because the DNA end fits TRBJ2-7 better. Germline CDR1 and CDR2: MNHNS and SASEGT. This CDR3 spans 14 amino acids. The CDR3 loop is CASSDLGAAYEQYF. The CDR3 DNA reads as TGTGCCAGCAGTGATTTAGGGGCAGCCTACGAGCAGTACTTC.

This clonotype appeared many times. This chain joins TRBV7-9 and TRBJ2-3; tentatively, D is TRBD1 (6 bases). The CDR3 length is 13 residues. V was cut by 6 bases and J by 4 bases, with 11 bases left in between. Germline values: CDR1 SEHNR, CDR2 FQNEAQ (reference sequence). This CDR3 reads CASSPQGPDTQYF. DNA for the CDR3: TGTGCCAGCAGTCCCCAGGGGCCAGATACGCAGTATTTT.

This clonotype was detected only a few times. The chain links TRBV21-1 to TRBJ2-6; TRBD2, the D gene given by the table, was not confirmed from the DNA. TRBV21-1 is recorded as a pseudogene. This CDR3 is 15 amino acids long. The CDR3 region is CASSSEGAGANVLTF. The CDR3 DNA sequence: TGTGCCAGCAGCTCAGAGGGAGCTGGGGCCAACGTCCTGACTTTC.

This clonotype has just one count. The chain is built from TRBV11-2 and TRBJ2-5; TRBD1 matches at 9 bases. Matching the DNA end better, TRBJ2-7 makes the J call doubtful. The CDR3 loop spans 21 amino acids. Germline V lookup: CDR1 SGHAT, CDR2 FQNNGV. CDR3 coding DNA: TGTGCCAGCAGCCAACGTAATCCGGACAGGGGAAGGGGGATGGTTCGCTACGAGCAGTACTTC. Translated: CASSQRNPDRGRGMVRYEQYF.